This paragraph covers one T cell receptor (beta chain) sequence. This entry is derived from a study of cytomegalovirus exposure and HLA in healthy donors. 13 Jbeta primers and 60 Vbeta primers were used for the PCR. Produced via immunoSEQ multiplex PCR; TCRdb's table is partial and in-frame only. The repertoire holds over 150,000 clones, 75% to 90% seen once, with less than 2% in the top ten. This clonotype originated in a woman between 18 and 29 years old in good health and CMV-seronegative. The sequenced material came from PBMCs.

CDR3: CASSPESTNEKLFF. The CDR3 bases are TGTGCCAGCAGCCCGGAGTCAACTAATGAAAAACTGTTTTTT. J is TRBJ1-4 and V is TRBV7-2, with no clear D. The CDR3 runs to 14 residues. Per germline, CDR1 SGHTA and CDR2 FQGNSA. V dropped 5 bases and J dropped 0 bases, with 7 bases sitting between them.